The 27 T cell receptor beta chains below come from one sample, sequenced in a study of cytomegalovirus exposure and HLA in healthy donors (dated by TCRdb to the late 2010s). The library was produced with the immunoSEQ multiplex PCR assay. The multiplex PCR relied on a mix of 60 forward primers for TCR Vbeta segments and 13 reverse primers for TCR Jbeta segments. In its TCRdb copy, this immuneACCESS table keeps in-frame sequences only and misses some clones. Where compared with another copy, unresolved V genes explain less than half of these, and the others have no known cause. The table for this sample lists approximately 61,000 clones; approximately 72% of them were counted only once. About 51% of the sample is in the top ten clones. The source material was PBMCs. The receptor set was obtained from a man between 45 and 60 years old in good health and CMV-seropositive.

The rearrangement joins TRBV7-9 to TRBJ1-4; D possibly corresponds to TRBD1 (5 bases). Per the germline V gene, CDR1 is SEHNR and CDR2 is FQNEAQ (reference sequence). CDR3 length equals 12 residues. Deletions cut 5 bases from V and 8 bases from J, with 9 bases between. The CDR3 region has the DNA TGTGCCAGCAGCCGGGGGGGAGAAAAACTGTTTTTT. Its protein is CASSRGGEKLFF.

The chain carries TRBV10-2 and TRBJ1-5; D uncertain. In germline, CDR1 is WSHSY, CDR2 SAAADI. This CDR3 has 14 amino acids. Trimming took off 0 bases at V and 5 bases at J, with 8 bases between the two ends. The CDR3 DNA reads TGCGCCAGCAGTGAGTCCGTGGGAGATCAGCCCCAGCATTTT. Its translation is CASSESVGDQPQHF.

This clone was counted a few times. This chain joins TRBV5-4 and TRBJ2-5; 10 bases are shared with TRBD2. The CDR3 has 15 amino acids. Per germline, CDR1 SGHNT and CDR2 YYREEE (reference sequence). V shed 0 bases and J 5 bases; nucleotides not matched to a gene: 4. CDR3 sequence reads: CASSLGLAGVETQYF. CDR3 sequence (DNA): TGTGCCAGCAGCTTGGGCCTAGCGGGAGTCGAGACCCAGTACTTC.

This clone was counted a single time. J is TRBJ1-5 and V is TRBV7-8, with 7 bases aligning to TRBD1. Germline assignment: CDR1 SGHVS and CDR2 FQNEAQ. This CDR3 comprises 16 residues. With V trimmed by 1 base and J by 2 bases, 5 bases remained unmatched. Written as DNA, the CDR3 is TGTGCCAGCAGCTTAGGGTCAGGGGGAGGCAATCAGCCCCAGCATTTT. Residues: CASSLGSGGGNQPQHF.

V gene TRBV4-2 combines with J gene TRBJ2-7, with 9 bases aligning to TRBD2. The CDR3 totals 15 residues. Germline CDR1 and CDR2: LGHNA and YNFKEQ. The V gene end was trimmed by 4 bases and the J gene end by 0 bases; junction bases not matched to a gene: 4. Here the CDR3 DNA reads TGTGCCAGCAGCCTGTTTAGCGGGAGCTCCTACGAGCAGTACTTC. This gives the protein CASSLFSGSSYEQYF.

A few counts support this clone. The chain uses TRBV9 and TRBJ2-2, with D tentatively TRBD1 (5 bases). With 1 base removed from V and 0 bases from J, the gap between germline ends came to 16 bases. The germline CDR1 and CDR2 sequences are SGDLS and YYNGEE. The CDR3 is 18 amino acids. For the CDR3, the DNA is TGTGCCAGCAGCGTAAAAAATCCGCAGGGTTCGAACACCGGGGAGCTGTTTTTT. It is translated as CASSVKNPQGSNTGELFF. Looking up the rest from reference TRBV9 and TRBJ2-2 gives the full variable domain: DSGVTQTPKHLITATGQRVTLRCSPRSGDLSVYWYQQSLDQGLQFLIQYYNGEERAKGNILERFSAQQFPDLHSELNLSSLELGDSALYFCASSVKNPQGSNTGELFFGEGSRLTVL.

The CDR3 loop reads CASSLGRGQGGVNTEAFF. In nucleotides, the CDR3 is TGTGCCAGCAGTTTAGGAAGGGGACAGGGGGGGGTGAACACTGAAGCTTTCTTT. The rearrangement joins TRBV27 to TRBJ1-1; TRBD1 matches at 11 bases. V shed 2 bases and J 0 bases; nucleotides not matched to a gene: 8. CDR1 MNHEY and CDR2 SMNVEV come from the germline V gene (reference sequence). The CDR3 runs to 18 residues.

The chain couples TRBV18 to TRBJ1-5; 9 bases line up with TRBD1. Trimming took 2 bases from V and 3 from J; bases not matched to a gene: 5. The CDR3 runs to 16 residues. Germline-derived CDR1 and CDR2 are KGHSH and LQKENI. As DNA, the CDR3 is TGTGCCAGCTCACCAGCCGACAGGGGGTTCAATCAGCCCCAGCATTTT. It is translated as CASSPADRGFNQPQHF.

CDR3 amino acids: CASSLEGRGQPQHF. CDR3 coding DNA: TGTGCCAGCAGCTTAGAAGGGAGGGGTCAGCCCCAGCATTTT. The V call is TRBV7-2, the J call TRBJ1-5; D might be TRBD1 (5 bases). With 1 base removed from V and 6 bases from J, the gap between germline ends came to 10 bases. Per the germline V gene, CDR1 is SGHTA and CDR2 is FQGNSA. This CDR3 is built from 14 residues.

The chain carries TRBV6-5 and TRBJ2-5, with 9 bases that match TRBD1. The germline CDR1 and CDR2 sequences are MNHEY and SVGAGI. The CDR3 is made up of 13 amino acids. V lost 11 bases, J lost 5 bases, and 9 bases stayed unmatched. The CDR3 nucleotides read TGTGCCGGTGGGACAGGGTCTTTCGAGACCCAGTACTTC. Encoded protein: CAGGTGSFETQYF.

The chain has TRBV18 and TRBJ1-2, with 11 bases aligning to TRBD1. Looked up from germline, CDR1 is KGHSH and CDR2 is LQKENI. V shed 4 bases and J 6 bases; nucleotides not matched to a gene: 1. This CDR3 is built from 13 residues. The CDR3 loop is CASSRDRGDGYTF. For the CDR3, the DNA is TGTGCCAGCTCACGGGACAGGGGGGATGGCTACACCTTC.

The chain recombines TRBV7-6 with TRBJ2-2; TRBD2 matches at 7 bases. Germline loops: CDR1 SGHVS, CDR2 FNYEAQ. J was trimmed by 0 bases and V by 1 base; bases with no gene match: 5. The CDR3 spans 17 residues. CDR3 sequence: CASSLDRLAANTGELFF. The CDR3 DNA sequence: TGTGCCAGCAGCTTAGACCGGCTAGCGGCGAACACCGGGGAGCTGTTTTTT.

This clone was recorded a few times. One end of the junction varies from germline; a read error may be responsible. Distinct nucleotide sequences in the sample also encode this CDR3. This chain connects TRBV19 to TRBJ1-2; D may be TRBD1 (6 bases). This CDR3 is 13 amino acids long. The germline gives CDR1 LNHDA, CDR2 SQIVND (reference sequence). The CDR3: CASSPQGFYGYTF. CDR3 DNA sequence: TGTGCCAGTAGCCCACAGGGATTCTATGGCTACACCTTT. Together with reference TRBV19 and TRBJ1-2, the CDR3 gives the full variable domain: DGGITQSPKYLFRKEGQNVTLSCEQNLNHDAMYWYRQDPGQGLRLIYYSQIVNDFQKGDIAEGYSVSREKKESFPLTVTSAQKNPTAFYLCASSPQGFYGYTFGSGTRLTVV.

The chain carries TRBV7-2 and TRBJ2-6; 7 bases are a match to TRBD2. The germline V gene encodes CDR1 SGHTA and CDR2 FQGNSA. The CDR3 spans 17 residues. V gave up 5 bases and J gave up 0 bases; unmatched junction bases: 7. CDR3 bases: TGTGCCAGCAGCCCGACTAGCAGTTTCTCTGGGGCCAACGTCCTGACTTTC. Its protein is CASSPTSSFSGANVLTF.

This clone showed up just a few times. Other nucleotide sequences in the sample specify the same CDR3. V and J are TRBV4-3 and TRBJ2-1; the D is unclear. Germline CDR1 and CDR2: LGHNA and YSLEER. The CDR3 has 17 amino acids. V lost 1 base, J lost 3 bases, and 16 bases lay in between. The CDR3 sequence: CASSQAMIAIIYNEQFF. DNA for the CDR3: TGCGCCAGCAGCCAAGCTATGATAGCAATAATCTACAATGAGCAGTTCTTC.

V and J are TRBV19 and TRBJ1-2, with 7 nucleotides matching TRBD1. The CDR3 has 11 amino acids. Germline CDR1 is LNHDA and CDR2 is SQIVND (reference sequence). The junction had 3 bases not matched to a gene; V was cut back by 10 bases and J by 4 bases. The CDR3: CATRTGYGYTF. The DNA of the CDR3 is TGTGCCACACGGACAGGCTATGGCTACACCTTC.

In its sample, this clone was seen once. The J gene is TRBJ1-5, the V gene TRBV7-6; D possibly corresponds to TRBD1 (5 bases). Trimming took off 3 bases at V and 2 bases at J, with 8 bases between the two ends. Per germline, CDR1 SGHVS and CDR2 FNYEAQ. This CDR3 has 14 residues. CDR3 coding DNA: TGTGCCAGCAGCTTGACAGAGGGCAATCAGCCCCAGCATTTT. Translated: CASSLTEGNQPQHF.

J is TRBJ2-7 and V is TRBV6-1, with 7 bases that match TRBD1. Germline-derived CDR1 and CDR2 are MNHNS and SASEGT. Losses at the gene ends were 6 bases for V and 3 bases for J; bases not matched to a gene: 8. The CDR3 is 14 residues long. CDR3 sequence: CASRPGTAHYEQYF. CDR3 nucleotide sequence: TGTGCCAGCAGACCCGGGACAGCACACTACGAGCAGTACTTC.

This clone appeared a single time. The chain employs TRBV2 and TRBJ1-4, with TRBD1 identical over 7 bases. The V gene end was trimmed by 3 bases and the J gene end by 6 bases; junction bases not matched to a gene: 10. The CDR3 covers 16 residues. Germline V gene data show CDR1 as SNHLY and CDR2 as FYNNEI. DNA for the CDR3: TGTGCCAGCAGTGAGAGGCAGGGGGGCCACTATGAAAAACTGTTTTTT. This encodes CASSERQGGHYEKLFF.

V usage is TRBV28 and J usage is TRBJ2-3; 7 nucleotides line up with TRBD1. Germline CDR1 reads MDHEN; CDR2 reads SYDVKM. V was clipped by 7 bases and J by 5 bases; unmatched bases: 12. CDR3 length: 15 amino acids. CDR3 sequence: CASTLDRVALDTQYF. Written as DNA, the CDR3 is TGTGCCAGCACACTAGACAGGGTTGCTTTAGATACGCAGTATTTT. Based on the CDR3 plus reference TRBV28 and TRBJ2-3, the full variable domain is DVKVTQSSRYLVKRTGEKVFLECVQDMDHENMFWYRQDPGLGLRLIYFSYDVKMKEKGDIPEGYSVSREKKERFSLILESASTNQTSMYLCASTLDRVALDTQYFGPGTRLTVL.

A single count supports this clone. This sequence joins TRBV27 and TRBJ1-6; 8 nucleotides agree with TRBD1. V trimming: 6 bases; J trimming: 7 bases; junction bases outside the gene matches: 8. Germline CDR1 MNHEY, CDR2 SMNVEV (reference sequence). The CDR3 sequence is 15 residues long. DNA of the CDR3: TGTGCCAGCAGCCGTTCGACAGGGGTAAATTCACCCCTCCACTTT. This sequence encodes CASSRSTGVNSPLHF.

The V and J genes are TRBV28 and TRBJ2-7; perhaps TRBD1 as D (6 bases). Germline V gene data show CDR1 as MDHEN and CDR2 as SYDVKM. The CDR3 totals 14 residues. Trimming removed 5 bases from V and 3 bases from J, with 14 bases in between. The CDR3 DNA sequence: TGTGCCAGCAGTGGAGTCAGGGGCTTCTACGAGCAGTACTTC. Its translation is CASSGVRGFYEQYF.

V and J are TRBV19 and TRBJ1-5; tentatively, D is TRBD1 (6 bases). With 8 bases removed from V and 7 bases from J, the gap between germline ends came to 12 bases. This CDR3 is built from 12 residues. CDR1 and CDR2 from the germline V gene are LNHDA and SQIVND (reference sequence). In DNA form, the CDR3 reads TGTGCCAGTTCTCAGGGGAACCAGCCCCAGCATTTT. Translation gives CASSQGNQPQHF.

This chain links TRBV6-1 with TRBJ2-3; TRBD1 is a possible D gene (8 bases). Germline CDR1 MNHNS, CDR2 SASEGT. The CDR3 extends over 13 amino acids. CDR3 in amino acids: CANRGGPTDTQYF. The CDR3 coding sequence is TGTGCTAACAGGGGGGGGCCCACAGATACGCAGTATTTT.

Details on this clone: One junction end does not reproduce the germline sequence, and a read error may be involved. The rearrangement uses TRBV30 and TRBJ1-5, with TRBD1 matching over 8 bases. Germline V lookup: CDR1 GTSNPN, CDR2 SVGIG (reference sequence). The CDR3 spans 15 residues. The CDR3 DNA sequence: TGTGCCTGGAGGGCAGGGGGCTCCGACAATCAGCCCCAGAATTTT. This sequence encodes CAWRAGGSDNQPQNF.

DNA for the CDR3: TGTGCCAGCAGCCCGGACAGGGGCGTGAGGTACGCCTACAATGAGCAGTTCTTC. Amino acids: CASSPDRGVRYAYNEQFF. The V gene is TRBV5-8, the J gene TRBJ2-1, with 9 bases fitting TRBD1. Germline V gene data show CDR1 as SGHTS and CDR2 as YDEGEE. V lost 4 bases, J lost 2 bases, and 13 bases stayed unmatched. This CDR3 region has 18 residues.

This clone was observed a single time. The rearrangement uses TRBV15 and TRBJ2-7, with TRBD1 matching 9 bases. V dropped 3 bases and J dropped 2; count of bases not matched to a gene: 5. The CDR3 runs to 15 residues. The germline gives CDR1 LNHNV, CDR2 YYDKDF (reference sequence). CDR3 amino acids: CATSSDRGRTYEQYF. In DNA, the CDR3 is TGTGCCACCAGCAGCGACAGGGGGAGAACCTACGAGCAGTACTTC.